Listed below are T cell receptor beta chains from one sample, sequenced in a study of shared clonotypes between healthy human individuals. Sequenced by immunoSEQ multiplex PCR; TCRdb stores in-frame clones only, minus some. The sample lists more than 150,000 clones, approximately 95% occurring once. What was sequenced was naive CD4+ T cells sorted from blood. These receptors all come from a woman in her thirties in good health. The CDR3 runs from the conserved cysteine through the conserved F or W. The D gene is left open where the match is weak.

CASSSEQGAEQYF	TRBD1	TRBV7-8	.	13
CASTGTGVWNGYTF	TRBD1	TRBV2	TRBJ1-2	14
CASSPPGQILTNYGYTF	TRBD1	TRBV28	TRBJ1-2	17
CSELGRVEQYF	.	TRBV29-1	TRBJ2-7	11
CASSPLDRGGYEQYF	TRBD1	TRBV7-1	TRBJ2-7	15
CASSPPDRARTEAFF	TRBD1	TRBV7-9	TRBJ1-1	15
CASSSGLGVQETQYF	.	TRBV7-9	TRBJ2-5	15
CASSPPRDTVYGYTF	.	TRBV18	TRBJ1-2	15
CASSSQGAGTGELFF	TRBD1	TRBV28	TRBJ2-2	15
CASSGPGQVPLSAYEQYF	TRBD1	TRBV28	TRBJ2-7	18
CASSQEAVSYGYTF	.	TRBV4-2	TRBJ1-2	14
CASSHRLAGTNTDTQYF	TRBD2	TRBV4-1	TRBJ2-3	17
CASLGLAGANEQFF	TRBD2	TRBV27	TRBJ2-1	14
CASSQVGSGRASYEQYF	TRBD2	TRBV4-2	TRBJ2-7	17
CASSALRREQYF	.	TRBV28	TRBJ2-7	12
CASRHGTSAAYEQYF	.	TRBV7-2	TRBJ2-7	15
CATSRGGQGTEAFF	TRBD1	TRBV15	TRBJ1-1	14
CASQSHRGMRNQPQHF	TRBD1	TRBV19	TRBJ1-5	16
CASTTTGQGAHEQYF	TRBD1	TRBV28	TRBJ2-7	15
CASSYDGPNSNQPQHF	.	TRBV6-5	TRBJ1-5	16
CASSLVAGPDLYEQYF	TRBD2	TRBV7-8	TRBJ2-7	16
CASSHGQGWDQPQHF	TRBD1	TRBV6-5	TRBJ1-5	15
CAWSVQGLEPQHF	.	TRBV30	TRBJ1-5	13
CATSREDVTGELFF	.	TRBV15	TRBJ2-2	14
CASSQSASHSYEQYF	.	TRBV4-1	TRBJ2-7	15
CASRSGTGASYEQYF	TRBD1	TRBV2	.	15
CASSLKPRTGGFIEQPQHF	TRBD1	TRBV5-1	TRBJ1-5	19
CASSKGQTIGQETQYF	.	TRBV7-7	TRBJ2-5	16
CASNPLGGGTEAFF	.	TRBV28	TRBJ1-1	14
CASSERAGLRSSYNEQFF	.	TRBV10-1	TRBJ2-1	18
CASSTSGHEQYF	TRBD2	TRBV19	TRBJ2-7	12
CASSLGTAREQYF	.	TRBV5-1	TRBJ2-7	13
CASSAPTGNYGYTF	TRBD1	TRBV2	TRBJ1-2	14
CSASEQRNEKLFF	.	TRBV29-1	TRBJ1-4	13
CASSRRTSEAFF	.	TRBV28	TRBJ1-1	12
CASSGRQSNTEAFF	.	TRBV25-1	TRBJ1-1	14
CASSLGGGGPYEQYF	.	TRBV28	TRBJ2-7	15
CSVHQDTQYF	.	TRBV29-1	TRBJ2-3	10
CASSQGQVSYEQYF	TRBD1	TRBV18	TRBJ2-7	14
CASSLAGVYNEQFF	TRBD2	TRBV10-2	TRBJ2-1	14
CASSSRHQPYGYTF	.	TRBV6-5	TRBJ1-2	14
CASSPIWVSKNIQYF	.	TRBV19	TRBJ2-4	15
CASSYSGTTDNEQFF	.	TRBV5-1	TRBJ2-1	15